These 10 T cell receptor beta chains came from one sample sequenced in a study of T cells after yellow fever vaccination. TCRdb reprocessed the 5' RACE reads with MiXCR, giving one entry per CDR3 protein. The sample contains hundreds of thousands of distinct CDR3 sequences, over 4% of which appear only once. The input for sequencing was PBMCs, taken 5 days after the yellow fever booster vaccination. The receptors originated from a man younger than 35 who received the YFV17D yellow fever vaccine.

Only a few counts were recorded for this clonotype. The chain carries TRBV18 and TRBJ2-1; D unclear. The germline CDR1 and CDR2 sequences are KGHSH and LQKENI. The CDR3 contains 15 residues. Between the trimmed V and J ends, which lost 3 bases and 5 bases, there was a span of 14 bases. The CDR3 coding sequence is TGTGCCAGCTCACCCCCTGGACGTCAAAACAATGAGCAGTTCTTC. Translation gives CASSPPGRQNNEQFF.

This clonotype was picked up many times. The chain has TRBV10-2 and TRBJ2-1; the match to TRBD1 covers 12 bases. Germline lookup yields CDR1 WSHSY and CDR2 SAAADI. The CDR3 loop spans 15 amino acids. The V segment lost 7 bases and the J segment 5 bases; nucleotides outside the gene matches: 6. This chain's CDR3 is CASNPGQGAHNEQFF. CDR3 DNA: TGCGCCAGCAACCCGGGACAGGGGGCACACAATGAGCAGTTCTTC.

The rearrangement joins TRBV5-1 to TRBJ2-6, with D tentatively TRBD2 (5 bases). This CDR3 is 14 amino acids long. Germline lookup yields CDR1 SGHRS and CDR2 YFSETQ. CDR3 amino acids: CASRAYSGANVLTF. CDR3 in DNA: TGCGCTTCGCGGGCTTACTCTGGGGCCAACGTCCTGACTTTC.

V gene TRBV5-1 combines with J gene TRBJ2-4; the D call may be TRBD1 or TRBD2 (6 bases each). The CDR3 has 17 amino acids. Trimming cost V 0 bases and J 3 bases, with 16 bases left between them. From germline, CDR1 is SGHRS and CDR2 YFSETQ. The CDR3 reads CASSLATGGYDKNIQYF. CDR3 sequence (DNA): TGCGCCAGCAGCTTGGCCACCGGGGGCTACGACAAAAACATTCAGTACTTC.

Many counts were recorded for this clonotype. The chain joins TRBV5-1 to TRBJ1-1; no clear D. This CDR3 is 15 amino acids long. Germline CDR1 reads SGHRS; CDR2 reads YFSETQ. Trimming left V 0 bases short and J 6 bases short, with 15 bases between. Here the CDR3 reads CASSLEPLGIAEAFF. CDR3 DNA: TGCGCCAGCAGCTTGGAACCCCTCGGGATCGCTGAAGCTTTCTTT.

Ten or more counts support this clonotype. The chain joins TRBV6-2 or TRBV6-3 to TRBJ2-2; weak D call: TRBD1 (5 bases). The CDR3 has 16 residues. The germline gives CDR1 MNHEY, CDR2 SVGEGT. V was pared by 7 bases and J by 1 base, with 16 bases between. The CDR3 DNA reads TGTGCCAGCACCCTCCAGGCAGGGAAGAACACCGGGGAGCTGTTTTTT. This sequence encodes CASTLQAGKNTGELFF.

This chain uses TRBV20-1 with TRBJ2-7; 11 positions agree with TRBD2. Germline V gene data show CDR1 as DFQATT and CDR2 as SNEGSKA (reference sequence). V was pared by 6 bases and J by 1 base, with 5 bases of the junction left unmatched. The CDR3 loop spans 14 amino acids. CDR3 residues: CSALSGGESYEQYV. CDR3 nucleotides: TGCAGTGCCCTTAGCGGGGGGGAATCCTACGAGCAGTACGTC.

At least ten counts were recorded for this clonotype. The V call is TRBV7-9, the J call TRBJ2-3; no clear D. The CDR3 covers 14 residues. Trimming cost V 3 bases and J 4 bases, with 11 bases left between them. The V gene's germline CDR1 is SEHNR and CDR2 FQNEAQ (reference sequence). The CDR3 region is CASSLDPGADTQYF. CDR3 coding DNA: TGTGCCAGCAGCTTGGATCCTGGGGCAGATACGCAGTATTTT.

A few counts support this clonotype. The CDR3 loop is CASSLAWAAGNTIYF. Here the CDR3 DNA reads TGTGCCAGCAGCTTAGCATGGGCAGCCGGAAACACCATATATTTT. The gene calls are TRBV7-2 and TRBJ1-3; D gene unclear. Germline loops: CDR1 SGHTA, CDR2 FQGNSA. V dropped 0 bases and J dropped 4 bases, with 10 bases sitting between them. This CDR3 contains 15 residues.

V is TRBV6-5 and J is TRBJ1-1, with a weak D call TRBD1 (5 bases). Germline CDR1 reads MNHEY; CDR2 reads SVGAGI. V was cut by 0 bases and J by 3 bases, with 14 bases left in between. The CDR3 covers 16 residues. CDR3: CASSYSSSGGDTEAFF. CDR3 nucleotides: TGTGCCAGCAGTTACTCCTCGAGCGGGGGAGACACTGAAGCTTTCTTT.